This T cell receptor beta chain was sequenced for a study of identical twins. A universal primer site came from template switching; cDNA carried unique molecular identifiers. TCRdb re-called the 5' RACE reads with MiXCR, one entry per CDR3 protein. The sample carries 200,000 to 300,000 distinct CDR3 sequences, about 13% recorded once. This clonotype was found many times. Its target is not known. General observations from the study: Cross-sectional statistics underpinned the conclusions; the same donors were not followed.

The germline CDR1 and CDR2 sequences are MGHDK and SYGVNS. Trimming took 7 bases from V and 4 from J, leaving 10 bases between them. The CDR3 loop spans 13 amino acids. This sample was shared with a second study, whose subject was yellow fever vaccine responses in identical twins.

The rearrangement joins TRBV25-1 to TRBJ1-4; tentative D call: TRBD1 (5 bases). The sequencing input was memory (CD45RO+) T cells sorted from blood. The sequence derives from a woman aged 18-30 years in good health. The CDR3 DNA reads TGTGCCAGCACTGGGGGTTTTAATGAAAAACTGTTTTTT. Translation: CASTGGFNEKLFF.